This T cell receptor beta chain came from a study of T cells in localized non-small cell lung cancer. This clone is termed medium-sized (0.01 to 0.1%). Its antigen is unknown. General study findings and limits: Tumor trailed uninvolved adjacent lung in T cell clonality, which peaked there. Sequencing was restricted to one tumor region; therefore, heterogeneity remains possible.

Using immunoSEQ multiplex PCR, the repertoire was profiled, and TCRdb retains in-frame clones only, with some absent. Here the sample spans about 1,100 clones, roughly 20% being singletons. The germline V gene has CDR1 SGDLS and CDR2 YYNGEE. CDR3 length equals 14 residues. The V end lost 4 bases, the J end lost 0 bases, and 11 bases lay between the germline ends. This clonotype was sampled from a male donor older than 55 with stage I lung adenocarcinoma. Sequenced material: normal lung tissue next to the tumor, taken before any cancer treatment. The chain joins TRBV9 to TRBJ2-7; possibly TRBD1 for D (6 bases). For the CDR3, the DNA is TGTGCCAGCAGCCTGAGACAGGCCTCCTACGAGCAGTACTTC. This encodes CASSLRQASYEQYF. The full variable domain, in which reference TRBV9 and TRBJ2-7 provide the parts outside the CDR3, is DSGVTQTPKHLITATGQRVTLRCSPRSGDLSVYWYQQSLDQGLQFLIQYYNGEERAKGNILERFSAQQFPDLHSELNLSSLELGDSALYFCASSLRQASYEQYFGPGTRLTVT.